Here is one T cell receptor (beta chain) with its context. The record originates from a study of blood T cell repertoires in COVID-19. Assay: immunoSEQ multiplex PCR; the TCRdb copy retains only in-frame clones and omits some. The sample carries 160,000 or so clones, around 84% recorded once. Germline loops: CDR1 SGHTA, CDR2 FQGNSA. This CDR3 is 12 amino acids long. The junction had 4 bases not matched to a gene; V was cut back by 2 bases and J by 11 bases. The chain links TRBV7-2 to TRBJ1-1, with 8 bases that match TRBD1. The TCR sequence derives from a middle-aged man with acute or convalescent COVID-19. Sequencing was done on a sample of peripheral blood. The chain's CDR3 is CASSLWTGHAFF. CDR3 in DNA: TGTGCCAGCAGCTTATGGACAGGGCATGCTTTCTTT.